Reported below is one TCR beta chain. Profiling relied on immunoSEQ multiplex PCR, and the TCRdb table lists in-frame clones only, not all of them. The sample has 61,000 or so clones, 85% to 90% seen once. This record belongs to a study of blood T cell repertoires in COVID-19. On the study more broadly: Sources were T cells, B-cell-depleted T cells, or PBMCs; the material itself was cDNA or gDNA.

Sequencing was carried out using peripheral blood. The origin of this receptor is a woman aged 80 or over with active COVID-19.

In nucleotides, the CDR3 is TGTGCCAGTAGTATAGTCCCGGGGAACTATGGCTACACCTTC. It codes for CASSIVPGNYGYTF. V is TRBV19 and J is TRBJ1-2; D is uncertain. Germline V gene lookup returns CDR1 LNHDA and CDR2 SQIVND (reference sequence). The CDR3 runs 14 residues. V lost 1 base, J lost 2 bases, and 8 bases lay in between.